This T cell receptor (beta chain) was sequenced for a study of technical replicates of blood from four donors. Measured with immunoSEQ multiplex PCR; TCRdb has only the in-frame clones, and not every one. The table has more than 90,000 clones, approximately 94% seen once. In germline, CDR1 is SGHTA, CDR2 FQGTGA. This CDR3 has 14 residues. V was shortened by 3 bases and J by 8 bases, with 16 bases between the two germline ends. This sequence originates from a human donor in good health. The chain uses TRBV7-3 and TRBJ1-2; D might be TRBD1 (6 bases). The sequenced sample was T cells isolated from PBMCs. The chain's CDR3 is CASSLGQGGGGYTF. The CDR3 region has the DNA TGTGCCAGCAGCTTGGGCCAGGGCGGGGGCGGCTACACCTTC.